These 9 T cell receptor beta chains were sequenced from one sample in a study of T cell repertoires in cytomegalovirus infection. Antigens for these TCRs are unknown. TCRdb independently ran MiXCR on the reads; one entry per CDR3 protein. The profile shows more than 95,000 distinct CDR3 sequences, 25% to 35% of them singletons. The starting material was CD8+ T cells from cultured PBMCs, obtained from culture after CMV antigen stimulation. Receptor source: a human donor in good health (CMV status not recorded). Some clones in this sample may be carry-over from other donors' samples.

This clonotype appeared a few times. J is TRBJ1-5 and V is TRBV27, with TRBD1 matching over 7 bases. V lost 1 base and J lost 3; bases outside the gene matches: 15. CDR1 and CDR2 from the germline V gene are MNHEY and SMNVEV (reference sequence). The CDR3 totals 19 residues. The CDR3 nucleotides read TGTGCCAGCAGTTTATACCCCCCAGGGGGGGGGGCGTTCAATCAGCCCCAGCATTTT. Protein: CASSLYPPGGGAFNQPQHF.

The V gene is TRBV29-1, the J gene TRBJ1-2, with D possibly being TRBD1 (5 bases). The V and J ends lost 0 bases and 4 bases respectively, with 18 bases between them. CDR3 length: 16 amino acids. The germline V gene encodes CDR1 SQVTM and CDR2 ANQGSEA. Here the CDR3 DNA reads TGCAGCGTTGAAGATCTGGGGAACGACAGCATCTATGGCTACACCTTC. Translation gives CSVEDLGNDSIYGYTF.

This chain uses TRBV6-2 or TRBV6-3 with TRBJ2-3, with D tentatively TRBD2 (6 bases). The CDR3 has 16 residues. The germline gives CDR1 MNHEY, CDR2 SVGEGT. V lost 6 bases and J lost 4, with 20 bases in between. CDR3 in amino acids: CASRGTGSRFSDTQYF. In DNA form, the CDR3 reads TGTGCCAGCAGGGGTACCGGGAGTAGGTTCTCAGATACGCAGTATTTT.

The chain joins TRBV15 to TRBJ2-1, with 8 bases matching TRBD2. CDR1 is LNHNV, CDR2 YYDKDF, per germline (reference sequence). CDR3 length equals 16 residues. J gave up 8 bases and V 3 bases, and 12 bases lay outside the gene matches. The CDR3 coding sequence is TGTGCCACCAGCAGTCCCTTCAGCCCAGCGGGGGATGAGCAGTTCTTC. It codes for CATSSPFSPAGDEQFF.

This chain links TRBV20-1 with TRBJ2-1; D assignment may be TRBD1 or TRBD2 (5 bases each). Germline V gene lookup returns CDR1 DFQATT and CDR2 SNEGSKA (reference sequence). The CDR3 totals 12 residues. Trimming shortened V by 6 bases and J by 5 bases, and 11 bases separated the two germline ends. In DNA, the CDR3 is TGCAGTGCGGGGGACCTTAACAATGAGCAGTTCTTC. Translation gives CSAGDLNNEQFF.

The CDR3 DNA sequence: TGTGCCACCAGTGAATTCGACAGGGGGCATTTTCCCAGCGACTATCAGCCCCAGCATTTT. Translated: CATSEFDRGHFPSDYQPQHF. The rearrangement uses TRBV24-1 and TRBJ1-5, with 10 bases aligning to TRBD1. This CDR3 is built from 20 residues. Trimming cost V 4 bases and J 5 bases; bases outside gene matches: 19. Germline V gives CDR1 KGHDR, CDR2 SFDVKD.

This clonotype was detected only a few times. The rearrangement uses TRBV7-9 and TRBJ1-6; TRBD1 is a possible D gene (6 bases). The V gene's germline CDR1 is SEHNR and CDR2 FQNEAQ (reference sequence). CDR3 length: 18 amino acids. The V and J ends lost 10 bases and 0 bases respectively, with 22 bases between them. CDR3 DNA sequence: TGTGCCATCTACAGGGACAACTACGTGAGCTCCTATAATTCACCCCTCCACTTT. The encoded protein is CAIYRDNYVSSYNSPLHF.

V and J are TRBV27 and TRBJ1-2, with 9 bases lining up with TRBD1. With V trimmed by 0 bases and J by 8 bases, 10 bases remained unmatched. This CDR3 spans 16 amino acids. Germline assignment: CDR1 MNHEY and CDR2 SMNVEV (reference sequence). The CDR3 DNA sequence: TGTGCCAGCAGTTTATCGGGACAGGGAGTTCCAGGGGGCTACACCTTC. It translates to CASSLSGQGVPGGYTF.

The chain employs TRBV6-2 or TRBV6-3 and TRBJ2-3, with 9 bases lining up with TRBD2. V trimming: 6 bases; J trimming: 0 bases; junction bases outside the gene matches: 7. Germline V gene lookup returns CDR1 MNHEY and CDR2 SVGEGT. This CDR3 has 16 amino acids. CDR3 DNA: TGTGCCAGCAGGAGAGCGACTAGCGGAAGCACAGATACGCAGTATTTT. Protein sequence: CASRRATSGSTDTQYF.